Listed below are T cell receptor beta chains from one sample, sequenced in a study of cytomegalovirus exposure and HLA in healthy donors. Assay: immunoSEQ multiplex PCR; the TCRdb copy retains only in-frame clones and omits some. The sample has over 150,000 clones; under 80% are singletons. The sequenced sample consisted of PBMCs. The source of these receptors is a woman aged 50 to 60 in good health and CMV-seropositive. Both conserved end residues are part of each CDR3. Each record gives: D gene, J gene, V gene, clone size, CDR3 length, CDR3 DNA, CDR3 protein. A D gene is named only where the DNA matches it firmly. Clone size appears in some rows only: once, few, many, or a class for an expanded clone.

. TRBJ1-5 TRBV30 . 15 TGTGCCTGGAGTTTGGGCGGGGGGCTTGGTCAGCCCCAGCATTTT CAWSLGGGLGQPQHF
TRBD1 TRBJ1-5 TRBV19 . 16 TGTGCCAGTAGTACCCACAGGGGTGAAGGCAATCAGCCCCAGCATTTT CASSTHRGEGNQPQHF
. TRBJ1-6 TRBV9 . 13 TGTGCCAGCAGCGTACAGGGCAATTCACCCCTCCACTTT CASSVQGNSPLHF
TRBD2 TRBJ2-7 TRBV7-9 . 16 TGTTCCAGCAGCTTAGGTGGAGCGGGGCCTTTCTACGAGCAGTACTTC CSSSLGGAGPFYEQYF
TRBD1 TRBJ2-7 TRBV30 . 14 TGTGCCTGGAGTGGAGGACAGGGGATGATCGAGCAGTACTTC CAWSGGQGMIEQYF
TRBD2 TRBJ2-2 TRBV9 once 15 TGTGCCAGCAGCACTAGCGGGGGGTCGACCGGGGAGCTGTTTTTT CASSTSGGSTGELFF
. TRBJ1-2 TRBV5-1 . 14 TGCGCCAGCAGCCGCACATCTGTGGTCTATGGCTACACCTTC CASSRTSVVYGYTF
. TRBJ1-1 TRBV30 few 15 TGTGCCTGGAGTGTGTTGAGGGTAAGGGACACTGAAGCTTTCTTT CAWSVLRVRDTEAFF
. TRBJ1-1 TRBV7-9 once 16 TGTGCCAGCAGCCCCTTACTTGGGGGCTTGAACACTGAAGCTTTCTTT CASSPLLGGLNTEAFF
. TRBJ1-3 TRBV9 . 15 TGTGCCAGCAGCGTAGCGGAAGGGGCAAGAAACACCATATATTTT CASSVAEGARNTIYF
TRBD2 TRBJ2-7 TRBV7-2 . 15 TGTGCCAGCAGCTTAGCGGGACTAGCGGGGGGGCTTCAGGACTTC CASSLAGLAGGLQDF
. TRBJ2-5 TRBV13 . 14 TGTGCCAGCAGCCCCGGACTGGACCAAGAGACCCAGTACTTC CASSPGLDQETQYF
. TRBJ1-4 TRBV4-2 . 15 TGTGCCAGCAGCCAAGAGTCCAGGGGTAATGAAAAACTGTTTTTT CASSQESRGNEKLFF
TRBD1 TRBJ1-5 TRBV5-8 . 15 TGTGCCAGCAGCTTCGGGACAGGGTGGGAACAGCCCCAGCATTTT CASSFGTGWEQPQHF
TRBD1 TRBJ1-1 TRBV7-9 . 16 TGTGCCAGCAGATCCCCAGGGGGCTCAATGAACACTGAAGCTTTCTTT CASRSPGGSMNTEAFF
TRBD1 TRBJ2-1 TRBV9 . 15 TGTGCCAGCAGCTTTCCCGGGACAGGCGGCAATGAGCAGTTCTTC CASSFPGTGGNEQFF